This TCR beta chain comes out of a study of radiation and T cells in renal cell carcinoma (dated by TCRdb to 2020 to 2021). A note on the overall study: Samples were obtained from a clinical trial, in which 15 Gy stereotactic body radiation therapy was delivered to primary renal cell carcinomas and nephrectomy was performed 4 weeks later. In total, roughly 51 samples underwent TCR beta sequencing: 25 or so tumors plus 27 peripheral blood samples. Across all 55 or so samples, several million unique CDR3 nucleotide sequences encoding approximately 3,000,000 unique CDR3 amino acid sequences were identified. Overall results and qualifications from the work: In blood, the top tumor clonotypes increased from baseline to 2 weeks after radiation and then shrank by 4 weeks, which suggests a temporary expansion of tumor-resident clones. Tracking of blood repertoire dynamics stopped at less than five weeks after treatment, with no follow-up past that point. Because pretreatment tumor biopsies were not available, the baseline intratumoral presence of clonotypes could not be determined. Effects of radiation dose or scheduling on the TCR repertoire could not be addressed with the single-armed trial design.

Following the manufacturer's recommendations, the immunoSEQ kit was used to generate TCR beta libraries from genomic DNA. For library preparation, a first multiplex PCR was performed with proprietary primers, followed by a second PCR in which unique barcodes were added, and bead cleanups were performed after each round. Each sample batch included a kit-provided positive control reaction and a negative control reaction. The final libraries were assessed on an Agilent 4200 TapeStation D1000 ScreenTape, pooled by volume, and quantified by qPCR. Sequencing was performed on an Illumina NextSeq500 using a MidOutput 150-cycle cartridge, with 156 Read1 cycles, 15 Index1 cycles, and the kit custom primers. The pooled library was loaded at roughly 1 pM with about 21% PhiX control spiked in. As for how the authors treated the data: Vendor-processed data were analyzed in R, with a clonotype defined as all T cells sharing the same CDR3 nucleotide sequence. In the clone abundance analyses, frequencies in each sample were normalized to that sample's 10,000 most abundant clones. Public T cell clones, which averaged fewer than five per sample, were removed prior to analysis. A difference in abundance of at least 32-fold between compartments was used to define tumor-enriched and baseline blood-enriched clonotypes. Clonotypes expanded or contracted between blood time points were identified with a beta-binomial differential abundance model. Tumor-blood repertoire similarity was measured with the Baroni-Urbani and Buser coefficient, and group comparisons used two-tailed Wilcoxon tests in R. TCRdb obtained this table from immuneACCESS and retained in-frame rearrangements with V and J assigned. These tables miss some clones; where compared with another copy, unresolved V genes account for less than half of the shortfall, and the remainder is unexplained. Clone size and V and J calls were adopted from that table, with D and trimming inferred from the DNA. The sample table shows 140,000 to 150,000 clones, and roughly nine tenths are seen once. Jointly, the top ten make up around 4.4% of the sample.

Note on this clone: Its antigen is not yet known. No base quality information exists; no much larger clone differs at one position.

Reading the label with the study, this specimen's time point is: baseline pretreatment blood. The label giving this sample's treatment or condition can be read as: 15 Gy SBRT to primary tumor, nephrectomy 4 weeks later. To track tumor-enriched clonotypes, serial peripheral blood was sampled from radiation-treated patients at baseline and at 2 weeks and 4 weeks after SBRT. Every patient's renal cell carcinoma showed clear cell pathology. Genomic DNA for TCR sequencing was prepared using the QIAamp DNA Blood Mini Kit (Qiagen). Only samples passing all quality control checks were included in the analyses. The source is a woman in her seventies with renal cell carcinoma. The material was blood, obtained from a patient whose treatment included radiotherapy and nephrectomy.

The CDR3 in this case is CASSGTSGREQFF. The DNA sequence follows: TGCGCCAGCAGCGGGACTAGCGGCAGAGAGCAGTTCTTC. This chain joins TRBV10-2 to TRBJ2-1; a stretch of 11 junction bases matches TRBD2. CDR1 WSHSY and CDR2 SAAADI are derived from the germline V gene. The CDR3 contains 13 residues, cysteine and phenylalanine counted. Only the CDR3 portion is preserved as DNA: 39 bases, with reading frame beginning at the first base. V is trimmed back by 6 bases and J by 10 bases, and the junction contains 5 bases that no gene match accounts for.